The 17 T cell receptor beta chains presented below share a single source sample, sequenced in a study of beta chain features in type 1 diabetes (dated by TCRdb to the late 2010s). The method behind the library was the immunoSEQ multiplex PCR assay. The High Capacity cDNA Reverse Transcription Kit was used to reverse transcribe all of the isolated RNA, meaning that expressed TCRB transcripts were what got sequenced. This is the immuneACCESS table as TCRdb keeps it, with only in-frame sequences that have V and J called. A part of the clones is gone; compared with another copy, unresolved V genes explain less than half, and the rest is unexplained. The sample records nearly 350,000 clones, roughly 8% of which are singletons. The ten top clones hold roughly 0.44% of the sample. Input material: central memory CD4+ T cells from blood. Receptor source: a woman between 18 and 29 years old in good health.

In its sample, this clone was seen many times. The chain is built from TRBV2 and TRBJ1-5, with TRBD1 matching over 7 bases. CDR3 length equals 16 residues. Germline V gene sequence: CDR1 SNHLY, CDR2 FYNNEI. The ends lost 6 bases at V and 6 bases at J; junction bases unmatched: 14. The CDR3 DNA follows: TGTGCCAGCAGGGAGCACAGGGGAATAGGAGGTCAGCCCCAGCATTTT. Encoded protein: CASREHRGIGGQPQHF.

There are a few counts of this clone. The chain carries TRBV7-2 and TRBJ2-7; 8 bases agree with TRBD2. CDR3 length: 15 residues. Germline loops: CDR1 SGHTA, CDR2 FQGNSA. Trimming removed 5 bases from V and 2 bases from J; junction bases left unmatched: 8. CDR3 in DNA: TGTGCCAGCAGCCTAGTGGCAGCGGGAGCCTACGAGCAGTACTTC. Residues: CASSLVAAGAYEQYF.

The CDR3 DNA reads TGCGCCAGCAGCCTACGGATGACAGGGGGCACACACACAGATACGCAGTATTTT. Amino acids: CASSLRMTGGTHTDTQYF. The V and J genes are TRBV4-3 and TRBJ2-3; 10 bases are a match to TRBD1. The CDR3 consists of 18 residues. CDR1 and CDR2 (germline): LGHNA, YSLEER. J was trimmed by 2 bases and V by 4 bases; bases with no gene match: 12.

This clone was picked up a small number of times. The chain is built from TRBV19 and TRBJ2-5, with D tentatively TRBD1 or TRBD2 (5 bases each). Per germline, CDR1 LNHDA and CDR2 SQIVND (reference sequence). The CDR3 consists of 13 residues. Deletions cut 1 base from V and 5 bases from J, with 8 bases between. CDR3 loop: CASSIGGAETQYF. The CDR3 region has the DNA TGTGCCAGTAGTATAGGAGGGGCTGAGACCCAGTACTTC.

This clone has just a few counts. The chain joins TRBV20-1 to TRBJ1-1; D gene unclear. Germline V gives CDR1 DFQATT, CDR2 SNEGSKA (reference sequence). The CDR3 has 9 amino acids. The CDR3 loop is CSHVCEAFF. CDR3 nucleotide sequence: TGCAGCCACGTCTGTGAAGCTTTCTTT.

The rearrangement joins TRBV4-2 to TRBJ2-7; TRBD2 matches 11 bases. Germline CDR1 reads LGHNA; CDR2 reads YNFKEQ. After removal of 0 bases from V and 3 bases from J, the junction contained 4 bases not matched to a gene. CDR3 length equals 16 residues. CDR3 in amino acids: CASSQDLLAGDYEQYF. CDR3 nucleotide sequence: TGTGCCAGCAGCCAAGATCTACTAGCGGGAGACTACGAGCAGTACTTC.

The chain uses TRBV28 and TRBJ2-5; 7 positions agree with TRBD1. Germline CDR1 MDHEN, CDR2 SYDVKM. This CDR3 contains 15 residues. V was clipped by 3 bases and J by 5 bases; unmatched bases: 9. The CDR3 bases are TGTGCCAGCAGTTTGGGGTTAACAGGGGTGGAGACCCAGTACTTC. Protein product: CASSLGLTGVETQYF.

This clone came up many times. The chain recombines TRBV19 with TRBJ2-6, with unresolved D. The CDR3 is 16 residues long. CDR1 LNHDA and CDR2 SQIVND come from the germline V gene (reference sequence). Trimming shortened V by 3 bases and J by 0 bases, and 9 bases separated the two germline ends. CDR3 sequence (DNA): TGTGCCAGTAGTATCGAAAAGAACTCTGGGGCCAACGTCCTGACTTTC. It encodes CASSIEKNSGANVLTF.

V is TRBV11-2 and J is TRBJ2-7; the match to TRBD1 covers 9 bases. The junction had 10 bases not matched to a gene; V was cut back by 4 bases and J by 3 bases. This CDR3 is built from 16 residues. CDR1 and CDR2 (germline): SGHAT, FQNNGV. CDR3 DNA: TGTGCCAGCAGCTACCCGGACAGGGGACTATTCTACGAGCAGTACTTC. Translated, it gives CASSYPDRGLFYEQYF.

The V and J genes are TRBV5-4 and TRBJ2-7, with D uncertain. The V end was cut by 1 base, the J end by 3 bases, with 14 bases between. The CDR3 length is 15 residues. Germline-derived CDR1 and CDR2 are SGHNT and YYREEE (reference sequence). The CDR3 coding sequence is TGTGCCAGCAGCTTGTATGGGGTTGCGGACTACGAGCAGTACTTC. Protein product: CASSLYGVADYEQYF.

The genes are TRBV5-4 and TRBJ2-5; the D is unclear. Germline CDR1 reads SGHNT; CDR2 reads YYREEE (reference sequence). This CDR3 spans 14 amino acids. V lost 0 bases and J lost 3, with 9 bases in between. The CDR3 coding sequence is TGTGCCAGCAGCTTGGCACACAGAGAAGAGACCCAGTACTTC. It codes for CASSLAHREETQYF.

V gene TRBV2 combines with J gene TRBJ1-1; D remains ambiguous. Trimming removed 7 bases from V and 0 bases from J, with 9 bases in between. There are 13 residues in the CDR3. Germline V gene data show CDR1 as SNHLY and CDR2 as FYNNEI. The CDR3 nucleotides are TGTGCCAGCAAAGAGTGGGTGAACACTGAAGCTTTCTTT. This gives the protein CASKEWVNTEAFF.

This clone was picked up a small number of times. The chain joins TRBV7-2 to TRBJ2-1; TRBD2 agrees at 7 bases. This CDR3 is 15 amino acids long. V lost 5 bases and J lost 5; bases outside the gene matches: 9. Germline-derived CDR1 and CDR2 are SGHTA and FQGNSA. The CDR3 DNA follows: TGTGCCAGCAGCCAGGCTGGCGGGAGACACAATGAGCAGTTCTTC. This encodes CASSQAGGRHNEQFF.

This clone was seen a handful of times. J is TRBJ2-1 and V is TRBV28; the match to TRBD2 covers 7 bases. This CDR3 is 16 amino acids long. Germline-derived CDR1 and CDR2 are MDHEN and SYDVKM. After removal of 6 bases from V and 1 base from J, the junction contained 9 bases not matched to a gene. This CDR3 is CASSELATNSYNEQFF. Written as DNA, the CDR3 is TGTGCCAGCAGCGAACTAGCGACCAATTCCTACAATGAGCAGTTCTTC.

This sequence joins TRBV11-2 and TRBJ2-3; D may be TRBD2 (5 bases). The length of the CDR3 is 15 residues. Looked up from germline, CDR1 is SGHAT and CDR2 is FQNNGV. The V end was cut by 3 bases, the J end by 2 bases, with 12 bases between. The CDR3 sequence is CASSFRTDSTDTQYF. CDR3 in DNA: TGTGCCAGCAGCTTCAGGACTGATTCCACAGATACGCAGTATTTT.

In this sample, this clone turned up a few times. The chain combines TRBV5-5 with TRBJ2-1; TRBD2 matches 10 bases. Trimming cost V 3 bases and J 0 bases; bases outside gene matches: 9. The germline CDR1 and CDR2 sequences are SGHKS and YYEKEE (reference sequence). This CDR3 is 18 amino acids long. CDR3 DNA sequence: TGTGCCAGCAGCTCAGCGGGAGGGGCCCCTAGCTCCTACAATGAGCAGTTCTTC. Translation gives CASSSAGGAPSSYNEQFF.

This rearrangement joins TRBV9 to TRBJ2-5; 7 nucleotides agree with TRBD1. J lost 7 bases, V lost 3 bases, and 9 bases had no gene match. Germline V gives CDR1 SGDLS, CDR2 YYNGEE. This CDR3 contains 14 residues. CDR3 DNA: TGTGCCAGCAGCGAGACAGGGTCATTGGGGACCCAGTACTTC. It codes for CASSETGSLGTQYF.